The text below deals with one T cell receptor beta chain. Clones were sequenced by immunoSEQ multiplex PCR, and TCRdb holds only the in-frame ones, with some missing. The sample records under 300,000 clones, around 82% being singletons. Germline V CDR1 and CDR2: SNHLY, FYNNEI. Trimming removed 0 bases from V and 13 bases from J, with 7 bases in between. CDR3 length equals 12 residues. The data derive from a study of blood T cell repertoires in COVID-19. Study-level background: The study drew acute and convalescent COVID-19 samples from the United States, Italy and Spain. PBMCs, B-cell-depleted T cells, or T cells were the source of the cDNA or gDNA that made up the material.

V usage is TRBV2 and J usage is TRBJ1-6; D gene uncertain. This sequence was found in a woman at least 80 years old with active or convalescent COVID-19. Sequenced material: peripheral blood. The CDR3 sequence is CASSEAQMPLHF. The CDR3 DNA reads as TGTGCCAGCAGTGAAGCCCAGATGCCCCTCCACTTT.